The 22 T cell receptor beta chains in this list originate from one sample, sequenced in a study of T-cell memory formation after mild COVID-19. TCRdb itself ran the 5' RACE reads through MiXCR, one entry per CDR3 protein. The sample lists under 250,000 distinct CDR3 sequences, 8% to 11% occurring once. Sequenced sample: PBMCs or a T cell subset sorted from them (not recorded which). The receptor set was obtained from a man between 18 and 29 years old who had mild COVID-19 (a few samples of this study predate the infection). Cell type and time point are not known.

The genes are TRBV5-5 and TRBJ1-5, with D maybe TRBD1 (5 bases). There are 15 residues in the CDR3. CDR1 is SGHKS and CDR2 is YYEKEE in the germline V gene (reference sequence). V lost 2 bases and J 1 base, leaving 10 bases between the germline ends. CDR3 nucleotides: TGTGCCAGCAGCTTCGGGAGGGGCAGCAATCAGCCCCAGCATTTT. This encodes CASSFGRGSNQPQHF.

The chain employs TRBV12-3 or TRBV12-4 and TRBJ1-2; maybe TRBD1 (5 bases). V was clipped by 6 bases and J by 4 bases, with 15 bases between them. CDR3 size: 14 residues. In nucleotides, the CDR3 is TGTGCCAGCAGAGGGACCTTGGCGGGCTATGGCTACACCTTC. This encodes CASRGTLAGYGYTF.

The chain employs TRBV7-3 and TRBJ2-2; the match to TRBD2 covers 8 bases. V was clipped by 1 base and J by 3 bases; unmatched bases: 4. The CDR3 spans 16 residues. Germline assignment: CDR1 SGHTA and CDR2 FQGTGA. The CDR3, as DNA: TGTGCCAGCAGCTTAAAGCGGGGGACCTACACCGGGGAGCTGTTTTTT. Translation gives CASSLKRGTYTGELFF.

This clonotype has just a few counts. The V call is TRBV12-3 or TRBV12-4, the J call TRBJ2-1; D might be TRBD1 (5 bases). The CDR3 spans 15 residues. The V end was cut by 7 bases, the J end by 7 bases, with 20 bases between. This CDR3 reads CASTRRVLALNEQFF. The CDR3 nucleotides read TGTGCCAGCACCCGCAGGGTTTTGGCTTTAAATGAGCAGTTCTTC.

The V call is TRBV7-3, the J call TRBJ2-2, with a possible D match to TRBD1 (5 bases). This CDR3 contains 15 residues. V was cut by 3 bases and J by 6 bases, with 14 bases left in between. The germline gives CDR1 SGHTA, CDR2 FQGTGA. The CDR3 nucleotides read TGTGCCAGCAGCTTTGGAAGGGGCAGGGCCGGGGAGCTGTTTTTT. Translated: CASSFGRGRAGELFF.

The rearrangement uses TRBV7-2 and TRBJ2-5; 7 bases agree with TRBD1. The CDR3 loop spans 14 amino acids. V was pared by 5 bases and J by 5 bases, with 8 bases of the junction left unmatched. Germline V lookup: CDR1 SGHTA, CDR2 FQGNSA. CDR3 in DNA: TGTGCCAGCAGCCGCCCCGGGACAGAGGAGACCCAGTACTTC. It is translated as CASSRPGTEETQYF.

This clonotype was observed a handful of times. V and J are TRBV19 and TRBJ1-5, with 7 bases lining up with TRBD1. The V segment lost 9 bases and the J segment 6 bases; nucleotides outside the gene matches: 11. The germline V gene has CDR1 LNHDA and CDR2 SQIVND (reference sequence). The CDR3 consists of 14 residues. CDR3 coding DNA: TGTGCCAGCCGACAGGGTCAGCCTAGTCAGCCCCAGCATTTT. This translates into CASRQGQPSQPQHF.

This clonotype has just a few counts. This sequence joins TRBV12-3 or TRBV12-4 and TRBJ1-2, with 7 positions matching TRBD1. The CDR3 totals 13 residues. The junction had 7 bases not matched to a gene; V was cut back by 5 bases and J by 7 bases. In DNA, the CDR3 is TGTGCCAGCAGTCTAACAGGGGAGGGTGGCTACACCTTC. Its protein is CASSLTGEGGYTF.

The chain employs TRBV4-2 and TRBJ2-3; D gene ambiguous. The V end lost 2 bases, the J end lost 0 bases, and 6 bases lay between the germline ends. From germline, CDR1 is LGHNA and CDR2 YNFKEQ. This CDR3 spans 14 amino acids. The CDR3: CASSQTSSTDTQYF. The CDR3 DNA sequence: TGTGCCAGCAGCCAAACATCAAGCACAGATACGCAGTATTTT.

The chain is built from TRBV12-3 or TRBV12-4 and TRBJ1-6; no reliable D call. This CDR3 has 14 amino acids. Between the trimmed V and J ends, which lost 5 bases and 9 bases, there was a span of 14 bases. CDR3 residues: CASSLTLSSSPLHF. CDR3 DNA: TGTGCCAGCAGTCTGACTCTGAGCAGTTCACCCCTCCACTTT.

The chain couples TRBV20-1 to TRBJ1-5; D is undetermined. This CDR3 spans 14 amino acids. V was shortened by 3 bases and J by 0 bases, with 9 bases between the two germline ends. Germline loops: CDR1 DFQATT, CDR2 SNEGSKA (reference sequence). The CDR3 is CSASASYSNQPQHF. As DNA, the CDR3 is TGCAGTGCTAGCGCCAGCTATAGCAATCAGCCCCAGCATTTT.

This clonotype was observed at least ten times. CDR3 region: CASSRLNSPLHF. CDR3 nucleotides: TGTGCCAGCAGCCGACTGAACTCACCCCTCCACTTT. The chain carries TRBV12-3 or TRBV12-4 and TRBJ1-6; D remains ambiguous. V dropped 6 bases and J dropped 10 bases, with 10 bases sitting between them. This CDR3 comprises 12 residues.

The chain has TRBV18 and TRBJ1-2; TRBD1 matches 12 bases. The CDR3 sequence is 13 residues long. V lost 6 bases, J lost 7 bases, and 3 bases stayed unmatched. Looked up from germline, CDR1 is KGHSH and CDR2 is LQKENI. The CDR3 spells CASSRDRGLGYTF. DNA for the CDR3: TGTGCCAGCTCCCGGGACAGGGGGCTTGGCTACACCTTC.

This clonotype appeared a few times. The chain carries TRBV28 and TRBJ1-4; D unresolved. Per germline, CDR1 MDHEN and CDR2 SYDVKM. This CDR3 has 14 amino acids. V was trimmed by 5 bases and J by 13 bases, leaving 20 bases between them. The chain's CDR3 is CASSPPGSRGGLFF. DNA for the CDR3: TGTGCCAGCAGTCCACCAGGCTCACGGGGTGGACTGTTTTTT.

This clonotype has only a few counts. The V call is TRBV29-1, the J call TRBJ2-5; D unresolved. There are 13 residues in the CDR3. Germline V CDR1 and CDR2: SQVTM, ANQGSEA. V dropped 6 bases and J dropped 1 base, with 12 bases sitting between them. Here the CDR3 reads CSVRLTLQETQYF. The CDR3 bases are TGCAGCGTCCGGCTCACTCTCCAAGAGACCCAGTACTTC.

This clonotype was seen only a few times. CDR3 coding DNA: TGTGCCAGCAGCTTAAACCCAGGGAGCTCCTACGAGCAGTACGTC. This translates into CASSLNPGSSYEQYV. The chain uses TRBV7-2 and TRBJ2-7; D tentatively reads TRBD1 or TRBD2 (5 bases each). This CDR3 is built from 15 residues. V shed 2 bases and J shed 0 bases, with 11 bases lying between them. CDR1 is SGHTA, CDR2 FQGNSA, per germline.

The table lists this clonotype with a few counts. J is TRBJ1-6 and V is TRBV18; 8 bases fit TRBD1. The trim removed 3 bases at V and 9 bases at J, leaving 16 bases unmatched. The CDR3 is 18 residues long. Germline-derived CDR1 and CDR2 are KGHSH and LQKENI. CDR3 DNA: TGTGCCAGCTCACCTGGACAGGGCGTTGGAGAGATGGGTTCACCCCTCCACTTT. Residues: CASSPGQGVGEMGSPLHF.

The table lists this clonotype with a few counts. V usage is TRBV14 and J usage is TRBJ2-7; D is uncertain. The CDR3 contains 12 residues. V was pared by 3 bases and J by 0 bases, with 3 bases between. Germline V gene lookup returns CDR1 SGHDN and CDR2 FVKESK. The CDR3 region has the DNA TGTGCCAGCAGCCATAGCTCCTACGAGCAGTACGTC. Amino acid sequence: CASSHSSYEQYV.

This clonotype was counted at least ten times. The CDR3 loop is CASGLAGSTDTQYF. The CDR3 DNA sequence: TGTGCCAGCGGGTTAGCGGGGAGCACAGATACGCAGTATTTT. The chain links TRBV5-6 to TRBJ2-3, with 8 bases matching TRBD2. This CDR3 has 14 amino acids. Germline values: CDR1 SGHDT, CDR2 YYEEEE. The J segment lost 0 bases and the V segment lost 7 bases, leaving 4 bases of the junction unmatched.

The chain is built from TRBV28 and TRBJ2-1; 7 nucleotides align to TRBD1. Unmatched junction bases numbered 10, after V lost 5 bases and J lost 0 bases. Germline CDR1 MDHEN, CDR2 SYDVKM. The CDR3 loop spans 17 amino acids. CDR3 DNA sequence: TGTGCCAGCAGTCCCCCCCGACAGGGCAGCTCCTACAATGAGCAGTTCTTC. It translates to CASSPPRQGSSYNEQFF.

This clonotype has a handful of counts. This chain links TRBV24-1 with TRBJ1-2; D gene unclear. Germline CDR1 KGHDR, CDR2 SFDVKD. The ends were cut back, 9 bases at V and 2 bases at J, with 21 bases in the middle. The CDR3 is 16 residues long. In DNA form, the CDR3 reads TGTGCCACCGGGGTGTCGTTGCGTGTCCACAACTATGGCTACACCTTC. Protein sequence: CATGVSLRVHNYGYTF.

This clonotype was seen a handful of times. The chain uses TRBV9 and TRBJ1-1; D might be TRBD1 (6 bases). Trimming stripped 0 bases from V and 5 bases from J, with 14 bases between. Germline values: CDR1 SGDLS, CDR2 YYNGEE. There are 15 residues in the CDR3. CDR3 sequence: CASSVGGQGRTEAFF. DNA of the CDR3: TGTGCCAGCAGCGTAGGAGGCCAGGGGAGGACTGAAGCTTTCTTT.